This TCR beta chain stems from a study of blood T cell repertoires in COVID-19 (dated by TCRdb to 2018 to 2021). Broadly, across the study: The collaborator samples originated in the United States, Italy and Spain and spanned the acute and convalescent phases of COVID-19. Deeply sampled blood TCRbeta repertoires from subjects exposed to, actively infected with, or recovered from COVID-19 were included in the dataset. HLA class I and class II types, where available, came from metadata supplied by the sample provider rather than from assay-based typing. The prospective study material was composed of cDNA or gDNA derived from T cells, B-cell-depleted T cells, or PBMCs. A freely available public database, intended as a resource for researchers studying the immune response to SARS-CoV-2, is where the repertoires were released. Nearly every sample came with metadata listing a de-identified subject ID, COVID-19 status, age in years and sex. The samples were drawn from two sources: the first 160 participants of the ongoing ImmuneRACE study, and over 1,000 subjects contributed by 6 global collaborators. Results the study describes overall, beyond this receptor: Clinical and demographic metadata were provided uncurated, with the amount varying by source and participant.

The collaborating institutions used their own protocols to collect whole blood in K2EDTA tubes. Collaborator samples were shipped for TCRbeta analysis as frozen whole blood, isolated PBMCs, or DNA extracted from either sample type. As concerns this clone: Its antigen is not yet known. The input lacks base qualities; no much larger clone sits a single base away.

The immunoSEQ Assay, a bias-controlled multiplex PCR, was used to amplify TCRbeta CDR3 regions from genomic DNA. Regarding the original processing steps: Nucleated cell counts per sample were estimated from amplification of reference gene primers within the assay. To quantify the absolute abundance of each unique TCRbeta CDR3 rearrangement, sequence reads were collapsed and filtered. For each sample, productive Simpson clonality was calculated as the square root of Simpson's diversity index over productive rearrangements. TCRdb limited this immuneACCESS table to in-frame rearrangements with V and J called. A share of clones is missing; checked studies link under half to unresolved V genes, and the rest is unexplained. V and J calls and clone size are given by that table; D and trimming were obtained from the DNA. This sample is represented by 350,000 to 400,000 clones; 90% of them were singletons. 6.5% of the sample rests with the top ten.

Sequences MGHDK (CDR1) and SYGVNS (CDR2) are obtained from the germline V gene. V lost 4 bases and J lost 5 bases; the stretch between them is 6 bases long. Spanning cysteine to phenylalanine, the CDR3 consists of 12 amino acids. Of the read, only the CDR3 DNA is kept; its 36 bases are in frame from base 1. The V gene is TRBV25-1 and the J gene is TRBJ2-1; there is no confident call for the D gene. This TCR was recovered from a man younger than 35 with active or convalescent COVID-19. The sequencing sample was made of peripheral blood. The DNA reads TGTGCCAGCAGTGTAAATAACAATGAGCAGTTCTTC. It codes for CASSVNNNEQFF.